The entry below describes one TCR beta chain. Its target is not known. This sample is drawn from a study of cytomegalovirus exposure and HLA in healthy donors. This PCR relied on a set of 60 Vbeta primers and 13 Jbeta primers. Original methodology: As a later analysis found, there were 78 million or so unique TCR beta chains, of which roughly 11 million were shared. TCRdb's table, derived via immunoSEQ multiplex PCR, lists solely in-frame clones and lacks some. From that table come the V and J calls and clone size; the DNA was used to work out D and trimming. The sample shows 270,000 or so clones, roughly 85% of them seen only once. Broader study findings: In a later analysis, V- and J-gene trimming of beta chains associated with a DCLRE1C missense variant, replicated independently. In vitro assays verified that three CMV-associated chains recognized CMV antigens specifically.

CDR3 size: 14 residues. Germline V lookup: CDR1 SGHKS, CDR2 YYEKEE (reference sequence). V lost 5 bases to trimming and J lost 1 base; unmatched junction nucleotides: 4. The chain recombines TRBV5-5 with TRBJ1-1; 8 nucleotides align to TRBD1. The sample consisted of PBMCs. The receptor was derived from a man between 35 and 55 years old in good health and CMV-seropositive. The CDR3 sequence: CASRIQGGNTEAFF. CDR3 nucleotide sequence: TGTGCCAGCAGAATACAGGGGGGGAACACTGAAGCTTTCTTT.